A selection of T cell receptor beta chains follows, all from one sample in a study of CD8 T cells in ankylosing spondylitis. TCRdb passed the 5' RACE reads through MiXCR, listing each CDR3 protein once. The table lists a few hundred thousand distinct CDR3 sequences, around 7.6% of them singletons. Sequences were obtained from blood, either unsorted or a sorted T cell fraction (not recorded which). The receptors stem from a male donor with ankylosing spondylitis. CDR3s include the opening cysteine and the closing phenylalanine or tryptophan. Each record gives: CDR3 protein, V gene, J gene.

cdr3_aa: CASIPRQGFTYGYTF
v_call: TRBV27
j_call: TRBJ1-2

cdr3_aa: CASSHGSFEQYF
v_call: TRBV4-1
j_call: TRBJ2-7

cdr3_aa: CASSPGNEQYF
v_call: TRBV4-1
j_call: TRBJ2-7

cdr3_aa: CATSDGAGYGYTF
v_call: TRBV24-1
j_call: TRBJ1-2

cdr3_aa: CASRGTSGRTGELFF
v_call: TRBV2
j_call: TRBJ2-2

cdr3_aa: CSVGDPMRKLFF
v_call: TRBV29-1
j_call: TRBJ1-4

cdr3_aa: CASSPSWGVADTQYF
v_call: TRBV5-4
j_call: TRBJ2-3

cdr3_aa: CASSEYREGKSYNEQFF
v_call: TRBV25-1
j_call: TRBJ2-1

cdr3_aa: CASSWSQEAGAVYEQYF
v_call: TRBV7-8
j_call: TRBJ2-7

cdr3_aa: CATSRDRGIGELFF
v_call: TRBV15
j_call: TRBJ2-2

cdr3_aa: CASSHQGTHYEQYF
v_call: TRBV27
j_call: TRBJ2-7

cdr3_aa: CATSRPRAGGLSSYNEQFF
v_call: TRBV24-1
j_call: TRBJ2-1

cdr3_aa: CASRGEGQGGYEQYF
v_call: TRBV6-1
j_call: TRBJ2-7

cdr3_aa: CASSRSLVVAGPYNEQFF
v_call: TRBV11-1
j_call: TRBJ2-1

cdr3_aa: CASSFQGAAGELFF
v_call: TRBV7-6
j_call: TRBJ2-2

cdr3_aa: CATSRVMGLGNQPQHF
v_call: TRBV15
j_call: TRBJ1-5

cdr3_aa: CASSFLLAASTDTQYF
v_call: TRBV7-9
j_call: TRBJ2-3

cdr3_aa: CASSPGLDQSSYEQYF
v_call: TRBV5-5
j_call: TRBJ2-7

cdr3_aa: CASSLLSPRVHEQFF
v_call: TRBV5-6
j_call: TRBJ2-1

cdr3_aa: CSARGLAGGDEQFF
v_call: TRBV20-1
j_call: TRBJ2-1

cdr3_aa: CASSLASGASYNEQFF
v_call: TRBV7-2
j_call: TRBJ2-1

cdr3_aa: CSARALGQGIDEQYF
v_call: TRBV20-1
j_call: TRBJ2-7

cdr3_aa: CASSLTRNEQFF
v_call: TRBV11-2
j_call: TRBJ2-1

cdr3_aa: CAISESTRAGEDEKLFF
v_call: TRBV10-3
j_call: TRBJ1-4

cdr3_aa: CASSPTGWGETQYF
v_call: TRBV11-2
j_call: TRBJ2-5